One sample yielded the 2 T cell receptor beta chains listed below, sequenced in a study of vaccination and CD4 T cells after COVID-19. These TCRs' antigens remain unknown. Treatment defined: roughly ten-day PBMC culture with coronavirus spike peptide pools or control peptides (ViraFEST assay). Sequenced with the Oncomine TCR Beta short-read assay was DNA taken from cultured CD4+ T cells. TCRdb used MiXCR to reprocess the PCR reads, holding one entry per CDR3 protein. The table lists 15,000 to 20,000 distinct CDR3 sequences, 50% of them singletons, with 10% to 15% in the top ten. The sample was CD4+ T cells from blood, cultured in vitro. All receptors come from a human donor who had recovered from COVID-19.

A few counts support this clonotype. The J gene is TRBJ1-1, the V gene TRBV20-1; weak D call: TRBD1 (6 bases). The V and J ends lost 3 bases and 8 bases respectively, with 13 bases between them. CDR1 DFQATT and CDR2 SNEGSKA come from the germline V gene (reference sequence). The CDR3 loop spans 12 amino acids. The CDR3 DNA reads as TGCAGTGCTAGTGGGACACATGGGGAAGCTTTCTTT. It specifies CSASGTHGEAFF.

This chain uses TRBV21-1 with TRBJ1-6; the table assigns TRBD1, which was not confirmed against the DNA. TRBV21-1 is reported as a pseudogene. CDR3 length equals 19 residues. The CDR3: CASSKVRDTLKSHNSPLHF. CDR3 DNA: TGTGCCAGCAGCAAAGTAAGGGACACCCTTAAATCACATAATTCACCCCTCCACTTT.